The 5 T cell receptor beta chains below come from one sample, sequenced in a study of blood T cell repertoires in COVID-19. Profiled with immunoSEQ multiplex PCR; TCRdb holds only in-frame clones, not every one. Of some 70,000 clones detected, over 80% appear once; the ten largest clones hold 2% to 2.5%. Material: peripheral blood. The origin of the receptors is a human donor in a cohort sampled during active COVID-19.

This clone has just one count. The chain couples TRBV11-2 to TRBJ2-3; maybe TRBD1 (7 bases). CDR1 is SGHAT, CDR2 FQNNGV, per germline. The CDR3 contains 17 residues. The V gene lost 1 base and the J gene lost 3 bases, with 17 bases spanning the gap. Here the CDR3 reads CASSLGFLQGGTDTQYF. Here the CDR3 DNA reads TGTGCCAGCAGCTTAGGGTTTTTGCAGGGGGGAACAGATACGCAGTATTTT.

The chain joins TRBV19 to TRBJ1-2, with 7 bases lining up with TRBD1. CDR1 and CDR2 from the germline V gene are LNHDA and SQIVND (reference sequence). V was pared by 0 bases and J by 7 bases, with 8 bases of the junction left unmatched. The CDR3 has 15 amino acids. The CDR3 is CASSIDQTGLAGYTF. The CDR3 bases are TGTGCCAGTAGTATAGATCAGACAGGGCTGGCTGGCTACACCTTC.

Here the CDR3 reads CASSVGRGQGAVEQFF. In nucleotides, the CDR3 is TGTGCCAGCAGCGTAGGCCGAGGACAGGGCGCCGTTGAGCAGTTCTTC. The genes are TRBV7-6 and TRBJ2-1; 8 bases match TRBD1. Losses at the gene ends were 5 bases for V and 9 bases for J; bases not matched to a gene: 15. Looked up from germline, CDR1 is SGHVS and CDR2 is FNYEAQ. This CDR3 has 16 residues.

This chain joins TRBV2 and TRBJ1-1; D is possibly TRBD1 (6 bases). The V gene's germline CDR1 is SNHLY and CDR2 FYNNEI. This CDR3 is 14 amino acids long. The ends were cut back, 6 bases at V and 5 bases at J, with 16 bases in the middle. The CDR3 loop is CASRSGTQGTEAFF. For the CDR3, the DNA is TGTGCCAGCAGGTCCGGGACCCAGGGGACTGAAGCTTTCTTT.

V and J are TRBV19 and TRBJ1-3, with D unresolved. V lost 3 bases and J lost 8, with 11 bases in between. Germline V gene lookup returns CDR1 LNHDA and CDR2 SQIVND (reference sequence). This CDR3 is 13 amino acids long. CDR3 sequence (DNA): TGTGCCAGTAGTATTGGATTCGGGGACACCATATATTTT. Its translation is CASSIGFGDTIYF.